The present entry profiles one TCR beta chain with its context. This sample is drawn from a study of CD8 T cells in Susac syndrome. TCR beta sequencing covered blood CD8+ and CD4+ T cells. Each multiple sclerosis control was a treatment-naive patient with relapsing-remitting disease that was either stable or active. TEMRA cells were FACS-enriched and CD8+ and CD4+ T cells negatively isolated. cDNA came from around 0.5 to 1 ug RNA primed by random hexamers. By means of immunoSEQ multiplex PCR, TCR beta CDR3 spanning 54 Vbeta and 13 Jbeta underwent amplification. TCRdb independently ran MiXCR on the immunoSEQ multiplex PCR reads; one entry per CDR3 protein. The repertoire consists of some 300,000 distinct CDR3 sequences, with about 88% occurring once and the leading ten covering about 0.11%. The CDR3 contains 16 residues. V lost 6 bases to trimming and J lost 8 bases; unmatched junction nucleotides: 14. Germline V gives CDR1 MNHEY, CDR2 SMNVEV (reference sequence).

Sample: CD8+ T cells from PBMCs. The sequence came from a human donor with multiple sclerosis. The V call is TRBV27, the J call TRBJ2-3, with 10 positions matching TRBD2. This chain's CDR3 is CASSGIEAGGPGTQYF. Here the CDR3 DNA reads TGTGCCAGCAGCGGGATCGAAGCGGGAGGGCCGGGTACGCAGTATTTT.